Shown below are 15 T cell receptor beta chains from a single sample sequenced in a study of T cell responses to AZD1222 COVID-19 vaccine. TCRdb keeps only in-frame clones here, not all; method: immunoSEQ multiplex PCR. The repertoire has tens of thousands of clones, around nine tenths of them found once; the top ten carry 4.5%. Sample: peripheral blood, taken on day 0 of MenACWY control vaccination. These receptors were obtained from an adult in good health.

DNA of the CDR3: TGTGCCAGCAGCTTGGATTTCTTGGGCAATCAGCCCCAGCATTTT. This encodes CASSLDFLGNQPQHF. The rearrangement links TRBV11-2 to TRBJ1-5; D not resolved. The CDR3 contains 15 residues. V lost 3 bases and J lost 2, with 11 bases in between. In germline, CDR1 is SGHAT, CDR2 FQNNGV.

The chain couples TRBV6-2 or TRBV6-3 to TRBJ2-7; D is perhaps TRBD1 (6 bases). There are 11 residues in the CDR3. The V and J ends lost 5 bases and 6 bases respectively, with 8 bases between them. Germline CDR1 and CDR2: MNHEY and SVGEGT. This chain's CDR3 is CASSGQFEQYF. CDR3 DNA: TGTGCCAGCAGTGGACAGTTCGAGCAGTACTTC.

The chain is built from TRBV12-5 and TRBJ1-4; no definite D call. The CDR3 spans 17 residues. Looked up from germline, CDR1 is LGHNT and CDR2 is FRNRAP. Trimming stripped 1 base from V and 6 bases from J, with 18 bases between. The CDR3 is CASGLGSTGPTHEKLFF. As DNA, the CDR3 is TGTGCTAGTGGTTTGGGATCGACCGGGCCCACCCATGAAAAACTGTTTTTT.

The chain joins TRBV6-5 to TRBJ2-3; TRBD2 matches 8 bases. Germline values: CDR1 MNHEY, CDR2 SVGAGI. The CDR3 extends over 15 amino acids. Germline trimming cut 4 bases from V and 14 bases from J; bases unmatched to any gene: 17. The CDR3: CASSSKAGGRDTAYF. The CDR3 coding sequence is TGTGCCAGCAGTTCCAAGGCGGGGGGAAGGGATACGGCGTATTTT.

The chain employs TRBV11-1 and TRBJ2-1; possible D gene TRBD2, 5 bases. The CDR3 has 13 residues. Trimming removed 0 bases at V and 6 bases at J, with 6 bases between. Germline loops: CDR1 SGHAT, CDR2 FQDESV (reference sequence). Here the CDR3 reads CASSLARVNEQFF. The CDR3 region has the DNA TGTGCCAGCAGCTTAGCGCGGGTCAATGAGCAGTTCTTC.

The CDR3 sequence is CASKGVTNEKLFF. The CDR3 nucleotides read TGTGCCAGCAAGGGCGTAACTAATGAAAAACTGTTTTTT. The V and J genes are TRBV6-5 and TRBJ1-4; D call uncertain. The V and J ends lost 7 bases and 1 base respectively, with 7 bases between them. Germline V gene lookup returns CDR1 MNHEY and CDR2 SVGAGI. This CDR3 has 13 residues.

The chain couples TRBV7-3 to TRBJ1-1, with TRBD1 matching 7 bases. Germline V CDR1 and CDR2: SGHTA, FQGTGA. The V and J ends lost 4 bases and 1 base, in that order; junction bases with no gene match: 3. The CDR3 length is 14 residues. The CDR3 sequence is CASSSQGGNTEAFF. CDR3 nucleotide sequence: TGTGCCAGCAGCTCCCAGGGGGGGAACACTGAAGCTTTCTTT.

V usage is TRBV7-3 and J usage is TRBJ2-3; 9 positions agree with TRBD1. Germline V gene lookup returns CDR1 SGHTA and CDR2 FQGTGA. The ends lost 5 bases at V and 3 bases at J; junction bases unmatched: 6. The CDR3 is 15 amino acids. CDR3 DNA sequence: TGTGCCAGCAGCCTACAGGGGGCGCTAACAGATACGCAGTATTTT. Amino acid sequence: CASSLQGALTDTQYF.

The chain has TRBV28 and TRBJ2-1; 13 bases are shared with TRBD2. CDR1 is MDHEN and CDR2 is SYDVKM in the germline V gene. CDR3 length equals 18 residues. The CDR3 spells CLVARFGSGTSGNNEQFF. CDR3 DNA sequence: TGTCTTGTTGCCCGCTTCGGCAGCGGGACTAGCGGGAACAATGAGCAGTTCTTC. Full variable domain (rest looked up from reference TRBV28 and TRBJ2-1): DVKVTQSSRYLVKRTGEKVFLECVQDMDHENMFWYRQDPGLGLRLIYFSYDVKMKEKGDIPEGYSVSREKKERFSLILESASTNQTSMYLCLVARFGSGTSGNNEQFFGPGTRLTVL.

The V call is TRBV19, the J call TRBJ2-1; 9 nucleotides match TRBD2. J gave up 4 bases and V 4 bases, and 5 bases lay outside the gene matches. CDR1 and CDR2 from the germline V gene are LNHDA and SQIVND (reference sequence). The CDR3 extends over 15 amino acids. CDR3 in amino acids: CASSKTAGGYNEQFF. The CDR3 nucleotides read TGTGCCAGTAGTAAGACAGCGGGGGGATACAATGAGCAGTTCTTC.

This chain joins TRBV7-8 and TRBJ2-2; D gene unclear. This CDR3 is built from 16 residues. V lost 5 bases, J lost 0 bases, and 13 bases lay in between. Germline V gene lookup returns CDR1 SGHVS and CDR2 FQNEAQ. Here the CDR3 DNA reads TGTGCCAGCAGCCTATATGGTGGCACGAACACCGGGGAGCTGTTTTTT. Protein: CASSLYGGTNTGELFF.

The rearrangement links TRBV3-1 (or the pseudogene TRBV3-2) to TRBJ2-1, with 8 bases aligning to TRBD2. The length of the CDR3 is 14 residues. V lost 2 bases and J lost 8; bases outside the gene matches: 5. CDR1 LGHDT and CDR2 YNNKEL come from the germline V gene (reference sequence). The DNA of the CDR3 is TGTGCCAGCAGCCAAACTAGCGGCCGGGATGAGCAGTTCTTC. Translating gives CASSQTSGRDEQFF.

The chain has TRBV11-2 and TRBJ1-2; D is ambiguous. With 1 base removed from V and 4 bases from J, the gap between germline ends came to 1 base. The CDR3 runs 11 residues. Germline CDR1 SGHAT, CDR2 FQNNGV. CDR3 in DNA: TGTGCCAGCAGCTTAGGCTATGGCTACACCTTC. Its translation: CASSLGYGYTF.

The chain carries TRBV6-5 and TRBJ1-1; TRBD1 aligns across 9 bases. This CDR3 has 15 residues. Losses at the gene ends were 6 bases for V and 6 bases for J; bases not matched to a gene: 11. Per the germline V gene, CDR1 is MNHEY and CDR2 is SVGAGI. CDR3 in amino acids: CASRGTRDRVAEAFF. CDR3 bases: TGTGCCAGCAGGGGCACCCGGGACAGGGTCGCTGAAGCTTTCTTT.

This clone was seen once. The chain employs TRBV20-1 and TRBJ2-1; no clear D. V shed 7 bases and J shed 3 bases, with 7 bases lying between them. The CDR3 contains 11 residues. Germline V gene data show CDR1 as DFQATT and CDR2 as SNEGSKA (reference sequence). The DNA for the CDR3 is TGCAGTGTCATGATCTACAATGAGCAGTTCTTC. Translated: CSVMIYNEQFF.